Listed below are T cell receptor beta chains from one sample, sequenced in a study of a mutant IDH1 vaccine in newly diagnosed glioma. These receptors' targets are unknown. The table came from immunoSEQ multiplex PCR; TCRdb's copy has only in-frame clones and leaves some out. The table records 40,000 to 45,000 clones, 82% of them present only once. The material sequenced was PBMCs, taken from a glioma patient whose treatment included an IDH1 peptide vaccine. The receptors come from a man between 18 and 35 years old with glioma. Some clones in this sample may be carry-over from other donors' samples. Each CDR3 is given with its conserved first and last residue. The D gene is left open where the match is weak. Only some rows state a clone size, as once, few, many or a class for expanded clones.

.	TRBV29-1	TRBJ2-7	.	TGCAGCGTTGAAGAGTGGCAGGGGACCTACGAGCAGTACTTC	CSVEEWQGTYEQYF
.	TRBV30	TRBJ1-2	.	TGTGCCTGGAGTTTCGAGGGGAACTATGGCTACACCTTC	CAWSFEGNYGYTF
.	TRBV6-1	TRBJ1-4	.	TGTGCCAGCAGTGAAAGGCCGCCCCCAGAAAAACTGTTTTTT	CASSERPPPEKLFF
.	TRBV6-6	TRBJ1-5	.	TGTGCCAGCAGTTCTGGACAAGATAATCAGCCCCAGCATTTT	CASSSGQDNQPQHF
.	TRBV7-8	TRBJ2-1	TRBD2	TGTGCCAGCAGCTTAGGGACTAGCGGGAACTACAATGAGCAGTTCTTC	CASSLGTSGNYNEQFF
.	TRBV10-3	TRBJ2-7	TRBD2	TGTGCCATCAGTGAGGCTAGCGGGGGGGCATACGAGCAGTACTTC	CAISEASGGAYEQYF
.	TRBV9	TRBJ2-1	TRBD1	TGTGCCAGCAGCGTTTCACAGGGGAAGCAGTTCTTC	CASSVSQGKQFF
.	TRBV18	TRBJ1-1	.	TGTGCCAGCTCACTAGTGCCCGCCGGACAGATTAACACTGAAGCTTTCTTT	CASSLVPAGQINTEAFF
.	TRBV4-3	TRBJ1-2	TRBD1	TGCGCCAGCAGCCAAGAGGGGACAGGGGTAGGCTATGGCTACACCTTC	CASSQEGTGVGYGYTF
.	TRBV4-3	TRBJ2-3	TRBD2	TGCGCCAGCAGCCAAGACTACAAAGCGGGATCTAGCACAGATACGCAGTATTTT	CASSQDYKAGSSTDTQYF
.	TRBV2	TRBJ1-5	.	TGTGCCAGCGGATCGATGTACCAGCCCCAGCATTTT	CASGSMYQPQHF
.	TRBV4-3	TRBJ2-7	TRBD2	TGCGCCAGCAGCCAAGGGGACTACCCACCATACGAGCAGTACTTC	CASSQGDYPPYEQYF
.	TRBV4-3	TRBJ1-4	.	TGCGCCAGCAGCCTAGCACCGGGACCCAACACCCGAGGTGAAAAACTGTTTTTT	CASSLAPGPNTRGEKLFF
.	TRBV5-7	TRBJ2-7	.	TGTGCCAGCAGCTTGTGGGCTTCCTCCTACGAGCAGTACTTC	CASSLWASSYEQYF
.	TRBV30	TRBJ1-4	.	TGTGCCTGGAGTGTGAAGGGGAGAGGTAATGAAAAACTGTTTTTT	CAWSVKGRGNEKLFF
.	TRBV10-1	TRBJ1-1	.	TGCGCCAGCAGTGAGTCGGGACGGCGGCGGACTGAAGCTTTCTTT	CASSESGRRRTEAFF
.	TRBV19	TRBJ1-1	.	TGTGCCAGTAGTATAGAGCCAAATTGGGGCACTGAAGCTTTCTTT	CASSIEPNWGTEAFF
.	TRBV5-1	TRBJ1-1	.	TGCGCCAGCAGCTTATCCGGGACGGTGAACACTGAAGCTTTCTTT	CASSLSGTVNTEAFF
.	TRBV21-1	TRBJ1-4	.	TGTGCCAGCCCCATTGGTAGGGGTGAAAAACTGTTTTTT	CASPIGRGEKLFF
.	TRBV7-2	TRBJ1-2	.	TGTGCCAGCAGCCCCCGGAACATCGCAGGGAAACACTATGGCTACACCTTC	CASSPRNIAGKHYGYTF
.	TRBV20-1	TRBJ2-7	TRBD2	TGCAGTGTTCGGGGGGGCTACGAGCAGTACTTC	CSVRGGYEQYF
.	TRBV6-1	TRBJ2-1	.	TGTGCCTACCGGACGGACAATGAGCAGTTCTTC	CAYRTDNEQFF
.	TRBV5-4	TRBJ2-5	TRBD2	TGTGCCAGCCATACCCGTGGGGAGGGGGAGACCCAGTACTTC	CASHTRGEGETQYF
few	TRBV4-2	TRBJ1-1	.	TGTGCCAGCAGCCAAGGGTGGACAACCCTGAACACTGAAGCTTTCTTT	CASSQGWTTLNTEAFF
.	TRBV6-6	TRBJ1-1	.	TGTGCCAGCAGTTACTCACGGATGAACACTGAAGCTTTCTTT	CASSYSRMNTEAFF
few	TRBV6-6	TRBJ1-1	.	TGTGCCAGCACCCCGGGGGGAACTGAAGCTTTCTTT	CASTPGGTEAFF
.	TRBV27	TRBJ1-2	TRBD1	TGTGCCAGCAGAGCCCGGGACAGACATGGCTACACCTTC	CASRARDRHGYTF
few	TRBV6-1	TRBJ2-5	.	TGTGCCAGCAGTGAATCGGGGGAGCGGGAGACCCAGTACTTC	CASSESGERETQYF
.	TRBV19	TRBJ1-1	TRBD1	TGTGCCAGTAGTATCGGACAGGGGGCTCCAAGCCACACTGAAGCTTTCTTT	CASSIGQGAPSHTEAFF
.	TRBV6-6	TRBJ2-3	.	TGTGCCAGCAGTCGAATAGGGGATACGCAGTATTTT	CASSRIGDTQYF
.	TRBV2	TRBJ1-5	.	TGTGCCAGCAGCCCGGGTGGAGGAGAAAAGGACAATCAGCCCCAGCATTTT	CASSPGGGEKDNQPQHF
.	TRBV10-3	TRBJ2-1	TRBD1	TGTGCCATCTCCTGGACAGGGAATAATGAGCAGTTCTTC	CAISWTGNNEQFF
once	TRBV7-9	TRBJ1-1	.	TGTGCCAGCAGCTTAGGAGGGGGCACTGAAGCTTTCTTT	CASSLGGGTEAFF
.	TRBV4-3	TRBJ1-2	.	TGCGCCAGCAGCTTTCAGGGAGCTAACTATGGCTACACCTTC	CASSFQGANYGYTF
.	TRBV29-1	TRBJ2-7	TRBD2	TGCAGCGTTAGGGCTAGCGGCACCTACGAGCAGTACTTC	CSVRASGTYEQYF
.	TRBV5-1	TRBJ2-2	TRBD1	TGCGCCAGCAGCCCAGGGGGAACGAGCACCGGGGAGCTGTTTTTT	CASSPGGTSTGELFF
.	TRBV18	TRBJ1-1	.	TGTGCCACCCAGTTAGCAATTAACACTGAAGCTTTCTTT	CATQLAINTEAFF
.	TRBV9	TRBJ2-2	.	TGTGCCAGCAGCCCCTATGACAGGTATCACGGGGAGCTGTTTTTT	CASSPYDRYHGELFF
.	TRBV25-1	TRBJ1-2	TRBD1	TGTGCCAGCAGTGAAAAGGGACAGGGGGATGGCTACACCTTC	CASSEKGQGDGYTF
.	TRBV5-1	TRBJ1-1	.	TGCGCCAGCAGCGGGCAGCGGAACACTGAAGCTTTCTTT	CASSGQRNTEAFF
.	TRBV30	TRBJ1-2	.	TGTGCCTGGAGTGCCCAGACGGGGGGCTACACCTTC	CAWSAQTGGYTF
.	TRBV30	TRBJ2-5	.	TGTGCCTGGAGAGATAGCGGAGGGGCCCAGTACTTC	CAWRDSGGAQYF
.	TRBV6-1	TRBJ2-7	TRBD1	TGTGCCAGCAGTGAAGACCCCGGGACAGCCGCCTACGAGCAGTACTTC	CASSEDPGTAAYEQYF
.	TRBV4-1	TRBJ1-1	.	TGCGCCAGCAGCCCTCGGGCCTGGGCGAACACTGAAGCTTTCTTT	CASSPRAWANTEAFF
once	TRBV10-3	TRBJ2-2	.	TGTGCCATCAGTGACGGAGGGTTCTCCGGGGAGCTGTTTTTT	CAISDGGFSGELFF
.	TRBV4-3	TRBJ2-7	.	TGCGCCAGCAGCCAAGTTGGCAGGGCCCACGAGCAGTACTTC	CASSQVGRAHEQYF
.	TRBV2	TRBJ2-7	.	TGTGCCAGCAGTGAACTGGGTAGCGGAGCCTACGAGCAGTACTTC	CASSELGSGAYEQYF
.	TRBV7-9	TRBJ1-6	.	TGTGCCAGCAGCTTAGTAGGAGGGGCGGGTTCACCCCTCCACTTT	CASSLVGGAGSPLHF
.	TRBV10-2	TRBJ1-1	TRBD1	TGCGCCAGCAGTGAGTCGAGAGGGGACAGGCCTGCTCTCCCCTCCTTTCCAACTGAAGCTTTCTTT	CASSESRGDRPALPSFPTEAFF
.	TRBV5-1	TRBJ1-1	.	TGCGCCAGCCAGGAGGGGGTCACTGAAGCTTTCTTT	CASQEGVTEAFF
.	TRBV28	TRBJ1-5	.	TGTGCCAGCAGCTATTATAGCAATCAGCCCCAGCATTTT	CASSYYSNQPQHF
.	TRBV30	TRBJ2-5	.	TGTGCCTGGAGTCCCACGGGAAAAGGGGCGGGGGAGACCCAGTACTTC	CAWSPTGKGAGETQYF